This T cell receptor (beta chain) was found in a study of a mutant IDH1 vaccine in newly diagnosed glioma. The wider study: Eight vaccinations went to patients in weeks 1, 3, 5, 7, 11, 15, 19, 23. Investigators started vaccination 4-6 weeks after radiotherapy alone, or with temozolomide cycles. Of the patients given treatment, around 60% were male and about 40% were female, and a mean age of roughly 40 years was recorded. Standard pretreatment was either radiotherapy, temozolomide, or, for most, radiochemotherapy with temozolomide.

V was cut by 2 bases and J by 6 bases, with 14 bases left in between. Germline CDR1 SGHRS, CDR2 YFSETQ. This CDR3 spans 15 amino acids. Repertoires were generated with immunoSEQ multiplex PCR, while TCRdb's copy carries only in-frame clones and drops some. Of 70,000 to 90,000 clones listed, roughly 90% were seen once; the top ten hold about 0.6%. On this clone itself: As yet, its antigen is unknown.

Time point defined: week 5, during vaccination. Doses consisted of 300 ug of mutant IDH1 20-mer peptide each, paired with topical imiquimod. The specimen comprised PBMCs, sampled from a glioma patient whose treatment included an IDH1 peptide vaccine. The chain couples TRBV5-1 to TRBJ1-4; D may be TRBD1 (5 bases). The receptor comes from a woman in her forties or fifties with glioma. The CDR3: CASSLRDSGDEKLFF. The CDR3 DNA follows: TGCGCCAGCAGCTTAAGAGACAGTGGGGATGAAAAACTGTTTTTT.